The rows below give T cell receptor beta chains drawn from one sample of a study of blood T cell repertoires in COVID-19. Data came from immunoSEQ multiplex PCR; TCRdb stores just in-frame clones and leaves some out. The sample records 150,000 to 200,000 clones, approximately 84% being singletons. Sequences were obtained from peripheral blood. The source is a human donor with acute or convalescent COVID-19. The donor label of this sample is uncertain. CDR3s include the opening cysteine and the closing phenylalanine or tryptophan. A D gene is named only where the DNA matches it firmly. The listing skips clone size in some rows; elsewhere it reads once, few, many or a size class.

V gene: TRBV6-5
D gene: .
clone size: .
J gene: TRBJ1-5
CDR3 DNA: TGTGCCAGCAGGCTAACTGGGGCGGGCAATCAGCCCCAGCATTTT
CDR3 protein: CASRLTGAGNQPQHF

V gene: TRBV19
D gene: TRBD1
clone size: .
J gene: TRBJ1-2
CDR3 DNA: TGTGCCAGTAGTAATTTGGGACAGGGTAGTTGGAGCTACACCTTC
CDR3 protein: CASSNLGQGSWSYTF

V gene: TRBV3-1/TRBV3-2
D gene: .
clone size: once
J gene: TRBJ1-5
CDR3 DNA: TGTGCCAGCAGCCCTCAGAGCAATCAGCCCCAGCATTTT
CDR3 protein: CASSPQSNQPQHF

V gene: TRBV12-3/TRBV12-4
D gene: TRBD1
clone size: few
J gene: TRBJ2-2
CDR3 DNA: TGTGCCAGCAGGAACAGGGGAACCGGGGAGCTGTTTTTT
CDR3 protein: CASRNRGTGELFF

V gene: TRBV4-2
D gene: TRBD2
clone size: .
J gene: TRBJ2-2
CDR3 DNA: TGTGCCAGCAGCCACCTTGGGACTAGCGGGTCGAACACCGGGGAGCTGTTTTTT
CDR3 protein: CASSHLGTSGSNTGELFF

V gene: TRBV11-3
D gene: TRBD2
clone size: .
J gene: TRBJ2-2
CDR3 DNA: TGTGCCAGCAGCTCACTCGGGGGGGACGCGAACACCGGGGAGCTGTTTTTT
CDR3 protein: CASSSLGGDANTGELFF

V gene: TRBV5-4
D gene: TRBD1
clone size: .
J gene: TRBJ2-3
CDR3 DNA: TGTGCCAGCAGCCACCGGGACAGGGTAAGAGATACGCAGTATTTT
CDR3 protein: CASSHRDRVRDTQYF

V gene: TRBV9
D gene: .
clone size: few
J gene: TRBJ2-1
CDR3 DNA: TGTGCCAGCAGCGTAGGAAGCGGGCGCTACAATGAGCAGTTCTTC
CDR3 protein: CASSVGSGRYNEQFF

V gene: TRBV3-1/TRBV3-2
D gene: .
clone size: .
J gene: TRBJ1-3
CDR3 DNA: TGTGCCAGCAGCTCCGGAGGCGGAAACACCATATATTTT
CDR3 protein: CASSSGGGNTIYF

V gene: TRBV6-2/TRBV6-3
D gene: TRBD2
clone size: few
J gene: TRBJ2-3
CDR3 DNA: TGTGCCAGCAGTTACAGCGGGAGTGCAGATACGCAGTATTTT
CDR3 protein: CASSYSGSADTQYF

V gene: TRBV2
D gene: .
clone size: .
J gene: TRBJ2-1
CDR3 DNA: TGTGCCAGCTCTCTAGCGTACAATGAGCAGTTCTTC
CDR3 protein: CASSLAYNEQFF

V gene: TRBV12-3/TRBV12-4
D gene: .
clone size: .
J gene: TRBJ1-6
CDR3 DNA: TGTGCCAGCAGTCCTTCGGGAAATTCACCCCTCCACTTT
CDR3 protein: CASSPSGNSPLHF

V gene: TRBV6-5
D gene: TRBD1
clone size: .
J gene: TRBJ2-3
CDR3 DNA: TGTGCCAGCAGGACAGGGGGCACAGATACGCAGTATTTT
CDR3 protein: CASRTGGTDTQYF

V gene: TRBV21-1
D gene: .
clone size: .
J gene: TRBJ2-7
CDR3 DNA: TGTGCCAGCAGCCCCCGGGGGGACCGAAGAAGGGGGTACGAGCAGTACTTC
CDR3 protein: CASSPRGDRRRGYEQYF

V gene: TRBV5-5
D gene: TRBD1
clone size: once
J gene: TRBJ1-1
CDR3 DNA: TGTGCCAGCAGGACAGGGCTCGGGGAGAACACTGAAGCTTTCTTT
CDR3 protein: CASRTGLGENTEAFF

V gene: TRBV5-1
D gene: TRBD2
clone size: .
J gene: TRBJ2-1
CDR3 DNA: TGCGCCAGCAGCTTGGCCCCCCTAGCGGGAAGCTACAATGAGCAGTTCTTC
CDR3 protein: CASSLAPLAGSYNEQFF

V gene: TRBV7-2
D gene: TRBD2
clone size: .
J gene: TRBJ2-5
CDR3 DNA: TGTGCCAGCGGACCTAGCGGGATGGGAGAGACCCAGTACTTC
CDR3 protein: CASGPSGMGETQYF

V gene: TRBV19
D gene: .
clone size: .
J gene: TRBJ1-1
CDR3 DNA: TGTGCCAGTAGCAATCAGGAGAACACTGAAGCTTTCTTT
CDR3 protein: CASSNQENTEAFF

V gene: TRBV30
D gene: TRBD2
clone size: .
J gene: TRBJ2-7
CDR3 DNA: TGTGCCTGGACCCCGGGGGGTAGCTCCTACGAGCAGTACTTC
CDR3 protein: CAWTPGGSSYEQYF

V gene: TRBV5-1
D gene: .
clone size: .
J gene: TRBJ2-3
CDR3 DNA: TGCGCCAGCAGCTTGGCTCAGGGCACAGATACGCAGTATTTT
CDR3 protein: CASSLAQGTDTQYF

V gene: TRBV7-9
D gene: .
clone size: .
J gene: TRBJ1-2
CDR3 DNA: TGTGCCAGCAGCTTAGGGCTGAATGGCTACACCTTC
CDR3 protein: CASSLGLNGYTF

V gene: TRBV10-3
D gene: .
clone size: few
J gene: TRBJ2-1
CDR3 DNA: TGTGCCATCAGTGAGGGGGGGAATGAGCAGTTCTTC
CDR3 protein: CAISEGGNEQFF

V gene: TRBV5-1
D gene: .
clone size: .
J gene: TRBJ2-2
CDR3 DNA: TGCGCCAGCAGCACTGGCGCGGTGAACACCGGGGAGCTGTTTTTT
CDR3 protein: CASSTGAVNTGELFF

V gene: TRBV19
D gene: .
clone size: .
J gene: TRBJ2-3
CDR3 DNA: TGTGCCAGTAGTCTTGACAGGAGCACAGATACGCAGTATTTT
CDR3 protein: CASSLDRSTDTQYF

V gene: TRBV24-1
D gene: .
clone size: .
J gene: TRBJ1-2
CDR3 DNA: TGTGCCACCAGTGATCGCAGCGCTGGCTACACCTTC
CDR3 protein: CATSDRSAGYTF

V gene: TRBV6-5
D gene: TRBD2
clone size: .
J gene: TRBJ2-3
CDR3 DNA: TGTGCCAGCAGGCGCGGGGGGGGTAGCACAGATACGCAGTATTTT
CDR3 protein: CASRRGGGSTDTQYF

V gene: TRBV3-1/TRBV3-2
D gene: TRBD1
clone size: .
J gene: TRBJ1-1
CDR3 DNA: TGTGCCAGCAGCCGGTTGGGGACAGGACTGAACACTGAAGCTTTCTTT
CDR3 protein: CASSRLGTGLNTEAFF

V gene: TRBV28
D gene: TRBD1
clone size: once
J gene: TRBJ1-5
CDR3 DNA: TGTGCCAGCAACTTACAGGGGGCGAAGCATCAGCCCCAGCATTTT
CDR3 protein: CASNLQGAKHQPQHF

V gene: TRBV14
D gene: .
clone size: .
J gene: TRBJ2-1
CDR3 DNA: TGTGCCAGCAGCCAAGATTGGAGGAGTGAGCAGTTCTTC
CDR3 protein: CASSQDWRSEQFF

V gene: TRBV18
D gene: .
clone size: .
J gene: TRBJ2-7
CDR3 DNA: TGTGCCAGCTCACCGCCGGGGGTAAGCGAGCAGTACTTC
CDR3 protein: CASSPPGVSEQYF

V gene: TRBV5-1
D gene: TRBD1
clone size: .
J gene: TRBJ1-1
CDR3 DNA: TGCGCCAGCAGCCCCACGGGACAGTCGAACACTGAAGCTTTCTTT
CDR3 protein: CASSPTGQSNTEAFF